Presented here are 32 T cell receptor beta chains from one specimen sequenced in a study of molecular identifiers for immune sequencing clone quantification. TCRdb recomputed calls from the PCR reads with MiXCR, one row per CDR3 protein. The table shows approximately 630,000 distinct CDR3 sequences, with roughly 25% occurring only once. Sample: naive CD8+ T cells from blood, with Jurkat cell RNA spiked in. Subset noted: FACS-sorted CD8+CD4-CCR7+CD45RA+ naive T cells. These receptors originate from a human donor in good health. Some libraries in this study had Jurkat cell RNA spiked in.

This clonotype was recorded at least ten times. V is TRBV30 and J is TRBJ2-3; D remains ambiguous. This CDR3 has 15 amino acids. Germline V gene lookup returns CDR1 GTSNPN and CDR2 SVGIG (reference sequence). V was pared by 4 bases and J by 0 bases, with 14 bases between. Written as DNA, the CDR3 is TGTGCCTGGACGCTTGGGGTTACTAGCACAGATACGCAGTATTTT. Protein sequence: CAWTLGVTSTDTQYF.

Regarding this clonotype: One base away lies a much larger clone, so this may be a sequencing read error. V is TRBV2 and J is TRBJ2-7; the match to TRBD2 covers 7 bases. With V trimmed by 6 bases and J by 3 bases, 17 bases remained unmatched. Germline V lookup: CDR1 SNHLY, CDR2 FYNNEI. The CDR3 consists of 17 residues. This chain's CDR3 is CASSGWDERPGGYEQYF. In DNA form, the CDR3 reads TGTGCCAGCAGCGGTTGGGATGAGAGGCCGGGGGGCTACGAGCAGTACTTC.

The chain links TRBV12-3 or TRBV12-4 to TRBJ1-5; 7 nucleotides match TRBD1. With V trimmed by 6 bases and J by 4 bases, 9 bases remained unmatched. The CDR3 sequence is 15 residues long. CDR3 in amino acids: CASSKRQGQNQPQHF. The CDR3 DNA sequence: TGTGCCAGCAGCAAGAGACAGGGCCAAAATCAGCCCCAGCATTTT.

The V and J genes are TRBV3-1 and TRBJ2-4, with 11 positions matching TRBD1. The CDR3 consists of 16 residues. J gave up 6 bases and V 1 base, and 5 bases lay outside the gene matches. Germline CDR1 and CDR2: LGHDT and YNNKEL (reference sequence). The DNA of the CDR3 is TGTGCCAGCAGCCAAGCCCCGGGACAGGGGGTAAACATTCAGTACTTC. Protein sequence: CASSQAPGQGVNIQYF.

This clonotype was found once. Possible read error: a much larger clone is one base away. The chain uses TRBV20-1 and TRBJ1-4; 8 bases map to TRBD1. The germline gives CDR1 DFQATT, CDR2 SNEGSKA (reference sequence). This CDR3 comprises 15 residues. The V segment lost 0 bases and the J segment 5 bases; nucleotides outside the gene matches: 5. CDR3 loop: CSARDLQGANEKLFF. For the CDR3, the DNA is TGCAGTGCTAGAGATCTCCAGGGGGCGAATGAAAAACTGTTTTTT.

This clonotype was picked up a small number of times. The chain has TRBV30 and TRBJ2-7; 9 nucleotides match TRBD1. From germline, CDR1 is GTSNPN and CDR2 SVGIG (reference sequence). This CDR3 comprises 15 residues. The V and J ends lost 4 bases and 3 bases, in that order; junction bases with no gene match: 10. CDR3 in DNA: TGTGCCTGGAACCCCGGAGTGGGACAGGGCTACGAGCAGTACTTC. This gives the protein CAWNPGVGQGYEQYF.

As for this clonotype: A junction boundary mismatches the germline segment, possibly from a read error. This sequence joins TRBV4-1 and TRBJ2-2, with a weak D call TRBD1 (6 bases). The CDR3 sequence is 13 residues long. CDR1 and CDR2 from the germline V gene are MGHRA and YSYEKL. The chain's CDR3 is CASSELVEGELSF. The CDR3 DNA follows: TGCGCCAGCAGCGAACTGGTCGAGGGGGAGCTGTCTTTT.

This clonotype was counted between two and nine times. This chain uses TRBV7-2 with TRBJ1-2, with D perhaps matching TRBD1 (6 bases). V was cut by 3 bases and J by 4 bases, with 15 bases left in between. Germline CDR1 and CDR2: SGHTA and FQGNSA. The CDR3 consists of 15 residues. In DNA, the CDR3 is TGTGCCAGCAGCTTTCACAGGGAGGCGGGCTATGGCTACACCTTC. It yields the protein CASSFHREAGYGYTF. The full variable domain, with the rest looked up from reference TRBV7-2 and TRBJ1-2, is GAGVSQSPSNKVTEKGKDVELRCDPISGHTALYWYRQSLGQGLEFLIYFQGNSAPDKSGLPSDRFSAERTGGSVSTLTIQRTQQEDSAVYLCASSFHREAGYGYTFGSGTRLTVV.

This clonotype was observed a few times. J is TRBJ1-1 and V is TRBV7-8; D gene unclear. In germline, CDR1 is SGHVS, CDR2 FQNEAQ. The CDR3 runs to 16 residues. Between the trimmed V and J ends, which lost 1 base and 5 bases, there was a span of 17 bases. The CDR3 region is CASSLGLVLVRTEAFF. CDR3 DNA: TGTGCCAGCAGCTTAGGTCTGGTGCTGGTAAGGACTGAAGCTTTCTTT. The entire variable domain, with the rest obtained from reference TRBV7-8 and TRBJ1-1, is as follows: GAGVSQSPRYKVAKRGQDVALRCDPISGHVSLFWYQQALGQGPEFLTYFQNEAQLDKSGLPSDRFFAERPEGSVSTLKIQRTQQEDSAVYLCASSLGLVLVRTEAFFGQGTRLTVV.

This clonotype was observed a handful of times. The V and J genes are TRBV6-5 and TRBJ1-1, with 10 bases matching TRBD1. J gave up 5 bases and V 6 bases, and 6 bases lay outside the gene matches. The V gene's germline CDR1 is MNHEY and CDR2 SVGAGI. The CDR3 is 14 amino acids. DNA of the CDR3: TGTGCCAGCAGCGTAGACAGGGGGCTAACTGAAGCTTTCTTT. Its translation is CASSVDRGLTEAFF.

In this sample, this clonotype turned up many times. The chain is built from TRBV7-3 and TRBJ1-1; D may be TRBD1 (5 bases). The CDR3 is 12 amino acids. Per the germline V gene, CDR1 is SGHTA and CDR2 is FQGTGA. V lost 6 bases and J 3 bases, leaving 8 bases between the germline ends. CDR3 residues: CASSVGDTEAFF. In DNA, the CDR3 is TGTGCCAGCAGTGTAGGGGACACTGAAGCTTTCTTT.

The rearrangement links TRBV25-1 to TRBJ2-1, with 7 bases identical to TRBD1. Germline V lookup: CDR1 MGHDK, CDR2 SYGVNS. This CDR3 spans 13 amino acids. J gave up 6 bases and V 4 bases, and 3 bases lay outside the gene matches. The CDR3 reads CASSGQGVNEQFF. CDR3 bases: TGTGCCAGCAGTGGACAGGGTGTCAATGAGCAGTTCTTC.

This clonotype has only a few counts. The rearrangement uses TRBV20-1 and TRBJ2-1; TRBD2 aligns across 8 bases. Germline V CDR1 and CDR2: DFQATT, SNEGSKA (reference sequence). V dropped 0 bases and J dropped 3; count of bases not matched to a gene: 7. The CDR3 totals 16 residues. The CDR3 bases are TGCAGTGCTAGAGATTCCTTTAGCGGGAACTACAATGAGCAGTTCTTC. It yields the protein CSARDSFSGNYNEQFF.

Comment on this clonotype: A much larger clone lies one base from this, so it may be a read error. J is TRBJ1-5 and V is TRBV28, with 7 bases identical to TRBD1. Germline CDR1 MDHEN, CDR2 SYDVKM. The CDR3 has 14 amino acids. V lost 11 bases, J lost 2 bases, and 9 bases stayed unmatched. The CDR3 spells CAGNTGVGNQPQHF. The CDR3 DNA is TGTGCCGGAAACACAGGGGTGGGCAATCAGCCCCAGCATTTT.

This clonotype came up many times. The rearrangement links TRBV9 to TRBJ2-3; 8 nucleotides align to TRBD2. Per the germline V gene, CDR1 is SGDLS and CDR2 is YYNGEE. Trimming took 3 bases from V and 0 from J; bases not matched to a gene: 3. The CDR3 extends over 15 amino acids. The CDR3 here is CASSAGGRSTDTQYF. DNA of the CDR3: TGTGCCAGCAGCGCGGGGGGGCGAAGCACAGATACGCAGTATTTT.

In the case of this clonotype: This may be a read error, as it is one base from a much larger clone. This chain connects TRBV7-6 to TRBJ2-3; D is possibly TRBD2 (6 bases). Germline V gene lookup returns CDR1 SGHVS and CDR2 FNYEAQ. The CDR3 is made up of 17 amino acids. CDR3 DNA sequence: TGTGCCTGCAGCTCAATTAGGGACTCACCGCGGGCAGATACGCAGTATTTT. Its translation: CACSSIRDSPRADTQYF.

This chain connects TRBV6-6 to TRBJ2-7; 8 nucleotides align to TRBD1. V was clipped by 2 bases and J by 6 bases; unmatched bases: 6. CDR1 and CDR2 (germline): MNHNY, SVGAGI (reference sequence). The CDR3 sequence is 14 residues long. The CDR3: CASSYLQGTGEQYF. The CDR3 bases are TGTGCCAGCAGTTACCTCCAGGGGACAGGCGAGCAGTACTTC.

The chain uses TRBV5-1 and TRBJ2-1, with 7 bases matching TRBD2. The CDR3 sequence is 17 residues long. CDR1 is SGHRS and CDR2 is YFSETQ in the germline V gene. After removal of 0 bases from V and 2 bases from J, the junction contained 8 bases not matched to a gene. The CDR3 reads CASSLGPRETTYNEQFF. The CDR3 nucleotides are TGCGCCAGCAGCTTGGGGCCGCGGGAGACAACCTACAATGAGCAGTTCTTC.

With regard to this clonotype: Being one base from a much bigger clone, this may be a read error. CDR3 DNA: TGTGCCAGCAGCTCGGAGCTAGCGGGACCCACAGATACGCAGTATTTT. Translating it yields CASSSELAGPTDTQYF. The V gene is TRBV5-6, the J gene TRBJ2-3, with TRBD2 identical over 9 bases. The ends lost 3 bases at V and 2 bases at J; junction bases unmatched: 7. This CDR3 has 16 amino acids. The germline CDR1 and CDR2 sequences are SGHDT and YYEEEE.

The V call is TRBV15, the J call TRBJ2-3; TRBD2 aligns across 10 bases. J was trimmed by 2 bases and V by 0 bases; bases with no gene match: 5. Germline lookup yields CDR1 LNHNV and CDR2 YYDKDF (reference sequence). CDR3 length: 17 amino acids. The CDR3 DNA reads as TGTGCCACCAGCAGAGAAATAGCGGGGGGATCCACAGATACGCAGTATTTT. This encodes CATSREIAGGSTDTQYF.

The rearrangement joins TRBV6-5 to TRBJ2-3, with 8 bases identical to TRBD1. Germline V CDR1 and CDR2: MNHEY, SVGAGI. After removal of 9 bases from V and 0 bases from J, the junction contained 8 bases not matched to a gene. There are 15 residues in the CDR3. In nucleotides, the CDR3 is TGTGCCAGTAAGACAGGGGACTTTAGCACAGATACGCAGTATTTT. Protein: CASKTGDFSTDTQYF.

A few counts support this clonotype. CDR3 amino acids: CASSTTPSMVDTGELFF. CDR3 bases: TGTGCCAGCAGCACCACACCATCAATGGTTGACACCGGGGAGCTGTTTTTT. The V gene is TRBV6-5, the J gene TRBJ2-2; no clear D gene. Germline V CDR1 and CDR2: MNHEY, SVGAGI. The CDR3 extends over 17 amino acids. The V and J ends lost 6 bases and 3 bases respectively, with 20 bases between them.

The CDR3 nucleotides read TGTGCCAGCAGCTCCGTTTTAAATGAAAAACTGTTTTTT. Translation gives CASSSVLNEKLFF. The chain uses TRBV7-9 and TRBJ1-4; no firm D call. This CDR3 spans 13 amino acids. The V end lost 4 bases, the J end lost 5 bases, and 8 bases lay between the germline ends. CDR1 and CDR2 (germline): SEHNR, FQNEAQ (reference sequence).

This clonotype occurred a few times. V gene TRBV7-9 combines with J gene TRBJ2-5, with 7 bases aligning to TRBD1. The CDR3 is 14 amino acids. Germline trimming cut 5 bases from V and 7 bases from J; bases unmatched to any gene: 10. Germline V gene sequence: CDR1 SEHNR, CDR2 FQNEAQ (reference sequence). The CDR3 loop is CASSTRGTVATQYF. CDR3 nucleotides: TGTGCCAGCAGCACCCGAGGGACAGTAGCGACCCAGTACTTC.

This clonotype was detected a few times. V is TRBV6-2 or TRBV6-3 and J is TRBJ2-7; a possible D gene is TRBD2 (7 bases). The ends were cut back, 2 bases at V and 3 bases at J, with 14 bases in the middle. Germline CDR1 reads MNHEY; CDR2 reads SVGEGT. The CDR3 length is 15 residues. CDR3 sequence (DNA): TGTGCCAGCAGTTACGGGAGGGGGTACGTCTACGAGCAGTACTTC. Its translation is CASSYGRGYVYEQYF.

Ten or more counts support this clonotype. V is TRBV9 and J is TRBJ2-4; unclear D gene. The CDR3 totals 12 residues. The germline gives CDR1 SGDLS, CDR2 YYNGEE. V was clipped by 3 bases and J by 4 bases, with 5 bases between them. The CDR3 sequence is CASSGPKNIQYF. CDR3 sequence (DNA): TGTGCCAGCAGCGGACCTAAAAACATTCAGTACTTC.

The chain joins TRBV27 to TRBJ2-1; 14 bases map to TRBD2. The CDR3 length is 16 residues. The junction had 6 bases not matched to a gene; V was cut back by 3 bases and J by 8 bases. Germline CDR1 reads MNHEY; CDR2 reads SMNVEV (reference sequence). CDR3 DNA: TGTGCCAGCAGTTTCCGACTAGCGGGAGGGCCCCATGAGCAGTTCTTC. This encodes CASSFRLAGGPHEQFF.

The table lists this clonotype with a few counts. The chain employs TRBV4-1 and TRBJ2-3, with D maybe TRBD1 (5 bases). V lost 1 base, J lost 4 bases, and 9 bases lay in between. The CDR3 is 14 residues long. Looked up from germline, CDR1 is MGHRA and CDR2 is YSYEKL. The CDR3 sequence is CASSQGPRADTQYF. The CDR3 DNA follows: TGCGCCAGCAGCCAAGGCCCCAGGGCAGATACGCAGTATTTT.

About this clonotype: A much larger clone lies a single base off, so this may be a read error. The chain joins TRBV19 to TRBJ1-1; a weak D match, TRBD1 (6 bases). V was pared by 1 base and J by 3 bases, with 15 bases between. Germline V gives CDR1 LNHDA, CDR2 SQIVND (reference sequence). The CDR3 runs 16 residues. CDR3 DNA: TGTGCCAGTAGTATAGTAGGGGGACACCCGCACACTGAAGCTTTCTTT. It codes for CASSIVGGHPHTEAFF.

This clonotype was seen at least ten times. This chain connects TRBV6-5 to TRBJ2-2, with D unresolved. The CDR3 length is 13 residues. Germline CDR1 is MNHEY and CDR2 is SVGAGI. V gave up 0 bases and J gave up 6 bases, with 5 bases separating them. The CDR3 protein is CASSYSVAGELFF. CDR3 bases: TGTGCCAGCAGTTACTCGGTGGCCGGGGAGCTGTTTTTT.

A few counts support this clonotype. The chain uses TRBV3-1 and TRBJ1-6, with 9 positions matching TRBD1. Germline assignment: CDR1 LGHDT and CDR2 YNNKEL (reference sequence). The CDR3 covers 15 residues. V gave up 2 bases and J gave up 8 bases; unmatched junction bases: 4. The CDR3 spells CASSQTGTGYSPLHF. The CDR3 DNA reads TGTGCCAGCAGCCAAACCGGGACAGGGTATTCACCCCTCCACTTT.

This clonotype was found many times. The J gene is TRBJ1-1, the V gene TRBV6-5; unclear D gene. The CDR3 has 13 residues. Germline V gene sequence: CDR1 MNHEY, CDR2 SVGAGI. With 4 bases removed from V and 1 base from J, the gap between germline ends came to 7 bases. The DNA of the CDR3 is TGTGCCAGCAGTTCCTCCGCGAACACTGAAGCTTTCTTT. Translated, it gives CASSSSANTEAFF.